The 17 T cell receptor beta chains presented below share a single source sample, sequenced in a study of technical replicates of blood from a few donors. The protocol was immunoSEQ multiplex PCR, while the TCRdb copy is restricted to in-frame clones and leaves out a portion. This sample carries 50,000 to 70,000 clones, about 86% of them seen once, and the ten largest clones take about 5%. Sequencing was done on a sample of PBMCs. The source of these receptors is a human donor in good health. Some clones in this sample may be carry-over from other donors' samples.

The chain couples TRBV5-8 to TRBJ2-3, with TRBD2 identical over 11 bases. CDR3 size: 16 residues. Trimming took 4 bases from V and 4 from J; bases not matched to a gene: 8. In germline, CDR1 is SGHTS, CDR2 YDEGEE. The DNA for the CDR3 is TGTGCCAGCAGCAGAGCACTAGCGGGAGTGTCAGATACGCAGTATTTT. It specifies CASSRALAGVSDTQYF.

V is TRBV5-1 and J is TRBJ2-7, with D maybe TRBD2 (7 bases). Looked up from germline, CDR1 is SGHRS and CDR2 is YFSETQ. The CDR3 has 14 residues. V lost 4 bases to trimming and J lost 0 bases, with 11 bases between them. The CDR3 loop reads CASSRGTTSYEQYF. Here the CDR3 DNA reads TGCGCCAGCAGCAGGGGGACTACCTCCTACGAGCAGTACTTC.

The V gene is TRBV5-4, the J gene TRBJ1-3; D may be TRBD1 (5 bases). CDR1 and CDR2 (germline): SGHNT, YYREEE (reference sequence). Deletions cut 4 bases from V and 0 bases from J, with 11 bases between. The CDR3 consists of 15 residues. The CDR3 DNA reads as TGTGCCAGCAGCCTAGACAGCTACTCTGGAAACACCATATATTTT. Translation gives CASSLDSYSGNTIYF. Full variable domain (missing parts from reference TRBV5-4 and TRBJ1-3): ETGVTQSPTHLIKTRGQQVTLRCSSQSGHNTVSWYQQALGQGPQFIFQYYREEENGRGNFPPRFSGLQFPNYSSELNVNALELDDSALYLCASSLDSYSGNTIYFGEGSWLTVV.

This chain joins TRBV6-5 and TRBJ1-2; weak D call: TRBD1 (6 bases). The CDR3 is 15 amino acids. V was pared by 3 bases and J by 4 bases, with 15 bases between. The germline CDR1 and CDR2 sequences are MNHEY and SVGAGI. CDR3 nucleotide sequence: TGTGCCAGCAGTTATACGGACGCGGGGGCCTATGGCTACACCTTC. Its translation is CASSYTDAGAYGYTF.

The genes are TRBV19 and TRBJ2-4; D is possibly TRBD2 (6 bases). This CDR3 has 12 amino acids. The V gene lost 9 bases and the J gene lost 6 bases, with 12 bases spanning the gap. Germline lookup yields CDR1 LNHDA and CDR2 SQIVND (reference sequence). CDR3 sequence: CASLREPNIQYF. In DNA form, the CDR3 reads TGTGCCAGCCTTCGGGAGCCAAACATTCAGTACTTC.

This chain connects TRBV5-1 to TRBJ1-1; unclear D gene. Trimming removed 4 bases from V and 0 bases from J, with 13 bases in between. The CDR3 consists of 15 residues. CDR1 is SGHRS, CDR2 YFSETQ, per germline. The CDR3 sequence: CASSPQAGMNTEAFF. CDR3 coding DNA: TGCGCCAGCAGCCCGCAGGCGGGTATGAACACTGAAGCTTTCTTT.

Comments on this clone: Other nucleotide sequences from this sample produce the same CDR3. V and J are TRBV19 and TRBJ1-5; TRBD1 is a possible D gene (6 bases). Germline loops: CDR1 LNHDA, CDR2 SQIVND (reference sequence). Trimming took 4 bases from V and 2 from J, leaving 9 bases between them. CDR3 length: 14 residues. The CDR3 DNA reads TGTGCCAGTAGTAGCCGACAGGGCAATCAGCCCCAGCATTTT. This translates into CASSSRQGNQPQHF.

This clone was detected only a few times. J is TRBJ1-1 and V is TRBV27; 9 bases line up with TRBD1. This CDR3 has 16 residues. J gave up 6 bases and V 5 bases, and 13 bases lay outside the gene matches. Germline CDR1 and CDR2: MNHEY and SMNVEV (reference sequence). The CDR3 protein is CASSPLLGQGISEAFF. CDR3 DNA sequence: TGTGCCAGCAGTCCCTTGCTAGGACAGGGGATCTCTGAAGCTTTCTTT.

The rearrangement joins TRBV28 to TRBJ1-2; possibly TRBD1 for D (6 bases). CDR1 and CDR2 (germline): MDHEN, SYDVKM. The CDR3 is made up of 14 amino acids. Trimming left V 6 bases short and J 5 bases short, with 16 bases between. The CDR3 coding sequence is TGTGCCAGCAGACCCCGGGGGGCCTCTTATGGCTACACCTTC. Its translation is CASRPRGASYGYTF.

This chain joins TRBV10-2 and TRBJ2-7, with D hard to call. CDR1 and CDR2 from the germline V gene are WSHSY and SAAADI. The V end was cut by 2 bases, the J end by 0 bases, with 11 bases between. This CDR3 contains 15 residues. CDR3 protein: CASSEERLSSYEQYF. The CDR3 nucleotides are TGCGCCAGCAGTGAGGAAAGACTTAGCTCCTACGAGCAGTACTTC.

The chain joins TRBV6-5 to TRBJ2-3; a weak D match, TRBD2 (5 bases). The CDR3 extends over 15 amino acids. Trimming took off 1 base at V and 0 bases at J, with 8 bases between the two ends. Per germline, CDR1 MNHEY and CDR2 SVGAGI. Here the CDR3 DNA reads TGTGCCAGCAGTTACTTCAGCGGTAGCACAGATACGCAGTATTTT. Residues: CASSYFSGSTDTQYF.

CDR3: CASSYGQLNTEAFF. Here the CDR3 DNA reads TGTGCCAGCAGTTACGGGCAGCTAAACACTGAAGCTTTCTTT. J is TRBJ1-1 and V is TRBV6-6; no reliable D call. The V gene's germline CDR1 is MNHNY and CDR2 SVGAGI (reference sequence). CDR3 length: 14 amino acids. V was trimmed by 2 bases and J by 2 bases, leaving 9 bases between them.

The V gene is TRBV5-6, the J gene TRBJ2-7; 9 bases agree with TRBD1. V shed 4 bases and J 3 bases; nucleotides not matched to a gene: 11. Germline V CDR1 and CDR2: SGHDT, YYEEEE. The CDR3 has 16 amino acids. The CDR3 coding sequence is TGTGCCAGCAGCGAACTGGGACAGGGCAGCGACTACGAGCAGTACTTC. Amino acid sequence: CASSELGQGSDYEQYF.

The CDR3 is CATSRDIPSGGQPQHF. The CDR3, as DNA: TGTGCCACCAGCAGAGATATCCCTTCGGGGGGACAGCCCCAGCATTTT. The J gene is TRBJ1-5, the V gene TRBV15, with D perhaps TRBD1 (5 bases). The CDR3 runs 16 residues. Trimming removed 0 bases at V and 7 bases at J, with 16 bases between. The germline CDR1 and CDR2 sequences are LNHNV and YYDKDF (reference sequence). The full variable domain, in which reference TRBV15 and TRBJ1-5 provide the parts outside the CDR3, is DAMVIQNPRYQVTQFGKPVTLSCSQTLNHNVMYWYQQKSSQAPKLLFHYYDKDFNNEADTPDNFQSRRPNTSFCFLDIRSPGLGDTAMYLCATSRDIPSGGQPQHFGDGTRLSIL.

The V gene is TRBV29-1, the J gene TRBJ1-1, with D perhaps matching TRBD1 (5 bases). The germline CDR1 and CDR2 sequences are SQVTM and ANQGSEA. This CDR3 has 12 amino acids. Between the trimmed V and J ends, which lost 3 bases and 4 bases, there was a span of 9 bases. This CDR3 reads CSVDWGGTEAFF. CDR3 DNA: TGCAGCGTTGATTGGGGCGGCACTGAAGCTTTCTTT.

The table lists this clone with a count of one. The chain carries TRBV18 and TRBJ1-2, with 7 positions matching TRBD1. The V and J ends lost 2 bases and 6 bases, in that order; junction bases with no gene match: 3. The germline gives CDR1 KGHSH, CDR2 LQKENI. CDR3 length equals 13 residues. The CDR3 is CASSPLGQDGYTF. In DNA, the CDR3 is TGTGCCAGCTCACCATTAGGACAGGATGGCTACACCTTC.

The CDR3 protein is CASREGGGNQPQHF. For the CDR3, the DNA is TGTGCCAGCAGAGAGGGCGGGGGCAATCAGCCCCAGCATTTT. The chain combines TRBV7-2 with TRBJ1-5; D unclear. The V end was cut by 6 bases, the J end by 2 bases, with 11 bases between. This CDR3 is 14 amino acids long. Looked up from germline, CDR1 is SGHTA and CDR2 is FQGNSA.